This TCR beta chain was captured in a study of CD8 T cells in ankylosing spondylitis. General observations from the study: Matched ankylosing spondylitis synovial fluid reportedly showed significant enrichment of disease-linked clones.

A single record per CDR3 protein comes from TCRdb applying MiXCR to the 5' RACE reads. The table records fewer than 250,000 distinct CDR3 sequences, about 26% of them present only once. The CDR3 length is 14 residues. V lost 0 bases, J lost 2 bases, and 8 bases lay in between. Germline values: CDR1 SGHKS, CDR2 YYEKEE (reference sequence). In regard to this clonotype: Its antigen is as yet unknown.

This chain uses TRBV5-5 with TRBJ1-2; D remains ambiguous. Material for sequencing was blood, either unsorted or a sorted T cell fraction (not recorded which). The sequence was collected from a male donor with ankylosing spondylitis or in good health (not recorded which). The CDR3 DNA reads TGTGCCAGCAGCTTGGATAACACCAACTATGGCTACACCTTC. Amino acids: CASSLDNTNYGYTF.